This TCR beta chain was sequenced during a study of CD8+ T cells in alopecia areata. As for this clone: Its matching antigen is unknown.

Treatment given: oral pan-JAK inhibitor, 5-10 mg twice daily. Following RNA extraction, reverse transcription yielded cDNA that acted as the sequencing template. Method: immunoSEQ multiplex PCR; TCRdb's copy keeps in-frame clones and lacks some. The table lists more than 90,000 clones, under 60% of them singletons. Whole-study results and caveats: Normal-skin resident alphabeta T cells also appear among scalp sample sequences. Normal scalp had lower clonality than lesional scalp, with alopecia totalis/universalis lesions showing this most strongly.

Per germline, CDR1 SGHVS and CDR2 FQNEAQ. With 5 bases removed from V and 0 bases from J, the gap between germline ends came to 13 bases. The CDR3 sequence is 15 residues long. Material: CD8+ T cells sorted from blood, obtained at week 24, from a patient treated with tofacitinib. The chain carries TRBV7-8 and TRBJ2-5, with no clear D. This clonotype originated in a human donor with alopecia areata. CDR3 coding DNA: TGTGCCAGCAGCGGGCTGGACGGCCACCAAGAGACCCAGTACTTC. This codes for CASSGLDGHQETQYF.